The 30 T cell receptor beta chains in this list originate from one sample, sequenced in a study of shared clonotypes between healthy human individuals (dated by TCRdb to the early 2020s). Library creation used the immunoSEQ multiplex PCR assay. TCRdb took this table from immuneACCESS and kept in-frame rearrangements with V and J called. Such tables lack part of the clones; where checked against another copy, unresolved V genes explain under half of the gap, and the rest is unexplained. The table for this sample lists about 2.4 million clones; more than 90% of them were counted only once. Of the sample, 0.11% to 0.15% is held by the ten largest clones. Sequencing used naive CD4+ T cells sorted from blood. Read against the paper, the sample's cell subset or site label means: CD45RA+ positively selected. The receptors derive from a man between 18 and 29 years old in good health.

The rearrangement links TRBV5-4 to TRBJ1-4; D unresolved. V lost 2 bases to trimming and J lost 4 bases, with 6 bases between them. CDR3 length: 13 residues. CDR1 and CDR2 from the germline V gene are SGHNT and YYREEE (reference sequence). CDR3 loop: CASSLPNNEKLFF. In DNA, the CDR3 is TGTGCCAGCAGCTTACCTAATAATGAAAAACTGTTTTTT.

The chain links TRBV11-2 to TRBJ1-1; D is undetermined. V gave up 1 base and J gave up 5 bases, with 11 bases separating them. The V gene's germline CDR1 is SGHAT and CDR2 FQNNGV. The CDR3 is 14 residues long. The CDR3 sequence: CASSLGESKTEAFF. DNA for the CDR3: TGTGCCAGCAGCTTAGGTGAGTCGAAGACTGAAGCTTTCTTT.

The J gene is TRBJ1-1, the V gene TRBV10-3; 8 nucleotides match TRBD1. Germline V CDR1 and CDR2: ENHRY, SYGVKD. With 4 bases clipped from V and 2 bases from J, the junction kept 12 bases outside the gene matches. The CDR3 extends over 17 amino acids. The CDR3 sequence: CAISGKETGGINTEAFF. CDR3 sequence (DNA): TGTGCCATCAGTGGGAAGGAAACAGGGGGAATAAACACTGAAGCTTTCTTT.

The chain links TRBV27 to TRBJ2-1; TRBD1 matches 9 bases. Germline V gives CDR1 MNHEY, CDR2 SMNVEV (reference sequence). The CDR3 has 18 amino acids. With 3 bases clipped from V and 6 bases from J, the junction kept 15 bases outside the gene matches. The CDR3 spells CASSFAPRDRVVFNEQFF. Here the CDR3 DNA reads TGTGCCAGCAGTTTCGCCCCCAGGGACAGGGTAGTTTTCAATGAGCAGTTCTTC.

The CDR3 loop reads CASSRQQPGSEAFF. CDR3 in DNA: TGTGCCAGTAGTCGCCAGCAGCCAGGTTCGGAAGCTTTCTTT. The chain links TRBV19 to TRBJ1-1, with D unresolved. The V end was cut by 5 bases, the J end by 8 bases, with 18 bases between. The germline CDR1 and CDR2 sequences are LNHDA and SQIVND (reference sequence). The length of the CDR3 is 14 residues.

The CDR3 is CAISEGTPTEAFF. In DNA form, the CDR3 reads TGTGCAATCTCCGAGGGCACCCCCACTGAAGCTTTCTTT. This rearrangement joins TRBV10-3 to TRBJ1-1; no definite D call. Germline CDR1 and CDR2: ENHRY and SYGVKD. The length of the CDR3 is 13 residues.

The CDR3 loop reads CASNGGTPNEKLFF. CDR3 bases: TGCGCCAGCAATGGTGGGACCCCTAATGAAAAACTGTTTTTT. V gene TRBV5-1 combines with J gene TRBJ1-4, with a weak D call TRBD1 (5 bases). The V end was cut by 6 bases, the J end by 3 bases, with 12 bases between. The germline V gene has CDR1 SGHRS and CDR2 YFSETQ. This CDR3 spans 14 amino acids.

This clone was seen just once. V usage is TRBV6-5 and J usage is TRBJ1-1; D is uncertain. The V end was cut by 6 bases, the J end by 0 bases, with 14 bases between. Germline assignment: CDR1 MNHEY and CDR2 SVGAGI. The CDR3 is made up of 15 amino acids. In nucleotides, the CDR3 is TGTGCCAGCAGACAGTGGGCGGGCCTGAACACTGAAGCTTTCTTT. Protein product: CASRQWAGLNTEAFF.

The chain combines TRBV18 with TRBJ2-4; D may correspond to TRBD1 or TRBD2 (5 bases each). Trimming cost V 0 bases and J 1 base, with 16 bases left between them. Germline V gives CDR1 KGHSH, CDR2 LQKENI. This CDR3 has 18 residues. CDR3 region: CASSPPSRGGLAKNIQYF. CDR3 bases: TGTGCCAGCTCACCACCGTCTAGGGGCGGGCTGGCCAAAAACATTCAGTACTTC.

The CDR3, as DNA: TGTGCCAGCAGTCCTACCCTGGGACAGGGCGAGCAGTACTTC. Residues: CASSPTLGQGEQYF. The rearrangement joins TRBV27 to TRBJ2-7, with 9 positions matching TRBD1. This CDR3 spans 14 amino acids. The germline V gene has CDR1 MNHEY and CDR2 SMNVEV (reference sequence). V dropped 5 bases and J dropped 6; count of bases not matched to a gene: 8.

To note about this clone: This same CDR3 is encoded by further DNA sequences in the sample. The chain couples TRBV7-2 to TRBJ1-3; unclear D gene. The V end was cut by 2 bases, the J end by 2 bases, with 10 bases between. Germline CDR1 reads SGHTA; CDR2 reads FQGNSA. This CDR3 has 15 amino acids. The CDR3 spells CASSLSAGPGNTIYF. CDR3 in DNA: TGTGCCAGCAGCTTATCGGCAGGCCCTGGAAACACCATATATTTT.

V usage is TRBV6-6 and J usage is TRBJ2-5; 12 bases are a match to TRBD2. The CDR3 runs 15 residues. Trimming removed 5 bases from V and 1 base from J; junction bases left unmatched: 2. Germline V CDR1 and CDR2: MNHNY, SVGAGI (reference sequence). The CDR3 DNA sequence: TGTGCCAGCAGTACTAGCGGGGGGACCCAAGAGACCCAGTACTTC. The encoded protein is CASSTSGGTQETQYF.

The chain carries TRBV19 and TRBJ1-4; D is undetermined. Germline V gene sequence: CDR1 LNHDA, CDR2 SQIVND (reference sequence). CDR3 size: 16 residues. With 3 bases removed from V and 7 bases from J, the gap between germline ends came to 18 bases. In DNA form, the CDR3 reads TGTGCCAGTAGTATCGGAAGAGACACTAAGAGTGAAAAACTGTTTTTT. Translation: CASSIGRDTKSEKLFF.

This rearrangement joins TRBV27 to TRBJ2-7, with D perhaps matching TRBD1 (7 bases). Germline CDR1 and CDR2: MNHEY and SMNVEV (reference sequence). The CDR3 is 13 amino acids. With 5 bases removed from V and 6 bases from J, the gap between germline ends came to 14 bases. The CDR3 nucleotides read TGTGCCAGCAGTGGGGACAGACTAGGCGAGCAGTACTTC. Its translation: CASSGDRLGEQYF.

The V gene is TRBV28, the J gene TRBJ1-5, with D perhaps matching TRBD1 (6 bases). V lost 1 base to trimming and J lost 3 bases, with 16 bases between them. CDR1 is MDHEN, CDR2 SYDVKM, per germline. This CDR3 comprises 17 residues. The CDR3 spells CASSLFGQSGDNQPQHF. In nucleotides, the CDR3 is TGTGCCAGCAGTTTATTCGGACAGTCAGGGGACAATCAGCCCCAGCATTTT.

The CDR3 DNA sequence: TGTGCCAGCAGTGTCGACAATACGCAGTATTTT. Translating it yields CASSVDNTQYF. This chain uses TRBV2 with TRBJ2-3; D is unresolved. The CDR3 length is 11 residues. The germline V and J ends were trimmed by 4 bases and 7 bases, with 6 bases remaining between them. Germline V gene data show CDR1 as SNHLY and CDR2 as FYNNEI.

The rearrangement links TRBV28 to TRBJ2-3; possible D gene TRBD2, 6 bases. CDR3 length equals 13 residues. V dropped 2 bases and J dropped 12 bases, with 15 bases sitting between them. The germline V gene encodes CDR1 MDHEN and CDR2 SYDVKM. The CDR3 sequence is CASSLLTSSEQYF. The DNA of the CDR3 is TGTGCCAGCAGTTTACTAACTAGCAGCGAACAGTATTTT.

This sequence joins TRBV19 and TRBJ2-2; D is unclear. Germline V gene data show CDR1 as LNHDA and CDR2 as SQIVND (reference sequence). V lost 4 bases to trimming and J lost 1 base, with 4 bases between them. There are 13 residues in the CDR3. CDR3 region: CASSTKNTGELFF. CDR3 DNA sequence: TGTGCCAGTAGTACTAAGAACACCGGGGAGCTGTTTTTT.

J is TRBJ2-3 and V is TRBV10-3, with D maybe TRBD2 (6 bases). CDR3 length: 16 residues. In germline, CDR1 is ENHRY, CDR2 SYGVKD. Between the trimmed V and J ends, which lost 0 bases and 0 bases, there was a span of 10 bases. The CDR3 sequence: CAISESSGSSTDTQYF. In nucleotides, the CDR3 is TGTGCCATCAGTGAGTCTAGCGGATCTAGCACAGATACGCAGTATTTT.

V is TRBV4-1 and J is TRBJ2-5; 7 positions match TRBD2. The trim removed 5 bases at V and 5 bases at J, leaving 14 bases unmatched. The CDR3 consists of 16 residues. The V gene's germline CDR1 is MGHRA and CDR2 YSYEKL. The CDR3 is CASSGTWGEGLETQYF. The CDR3 nucleotides are TGCGCCAGCAGCGGCACGTGGGGGGAGGGCCTGGAGACCCAGTACTTC.

This chain uses TRBV7-9 with TRBJ2-7, with a weak D call TRBD1 (6 bases). Trimming shortened V by 0 bases and J by 9 bases, and 12 bases separated the two germline ends. The CDR3 is made up of 13 amino acids. Germline V gene data show CDR1 as SEHNR and CDR2 as FQNEAQ (reference sequence). The CDR3 DNA is TGTGCCAGCAGCTTAGCGACAGGTAGTAGGCAGTACTTC. Translating it yields CASSLATGSRQYF.

The chain uses TRBV5-1 and TRBJ2-2; D is uncertain. Germline assignment: CDR1 SGHRS and CDR2 YFSETQ. This CDR3 is 16 amino acids long. V was clipped by 7 bases and J by 0 bases, with 16 bases between them. The CDR3 bases are TGCGCCAGCTCCAGAGACGGGCAGACGAACACCGGGGAGCTGTTTTTT. It is translated as CASSRDGQTNTGELFF.

V is TRBV19 and J is TRBJ2-5; D is possibly TRBD1 (6 bases). Trimming took off 4 bases at V and 5 bases at J, with 14 bases between the two ends. Germline V gene sequence: CDR1 LNHDA, CDR2 SQIVND (reference sequence). This CDR3 comprises 14 residues. CDR3 protein: CASSTPERGETQYF. As DNA, the CDR3 is TGTGCCAGTAGTACCCCAGAGAGGGGGGAGACCCAGTACTTC.

V is TRBV4-3 and J is TRBJ1-2; 7 nucleotides align to TRBD1. Germline CDR1 is LGHNA and CDR2 is YSLEER. The V gene end was trimmed by 1 base and the J gene end by 7 bases; junction bases not matched to a gene: 12. The CDR3 contains 16 residues. The CDR3 DNA reads TGCGCCAGCAGCCAAGCCTGGGACAGTAGGGCCCTTGGCTACACCTTC. Protein: CASSQAWDSRALGYTF.

The chain uses TRBV10-3 and TRBJ2-7; no clear D. Trimming shortened V by 6 bases and J by 0 bases, and 6 bases separated the two germline ends. The CDR3 consists of 12 residues. CDR1 is ENHRY, CDR2 SYGVKD, per germline. CDR3 region: CAISRSSYEQYF. CDR3 DNA sequence: TGTGCCATCAGCCGTAGCTCCTACGAGCAGTACTTC.

The gene calls are TRBV29-1 and TRBJ1-2; D remains ambiguous. Germline V gene sequence: CDR1 SQVTM, CDR2 ANQGSEA. The CDR3 length is 14 residues. The V and J ends lost 0 bases and 0 bases respectively, with 8 bases between them. In nucleotides, the CDR3 is TGCAGCGTTGAAGAGGGGTATTCTAACTATGGCTACACCTTC. Amino acid sequence: CSVEEGYSNYGYTF.

The chain couples TRBV2 to TRBJ1-2, with 12 bases fitting TRBD1. V lost 4 bases to trimming and J lost 6 bases; unmatched junction nucleotides: 9. The length of the CDR3 is 16 residues. Germline loops: CDR1 SNHLY, CDR2 FYNNEI. CDR3 sequence: CASSVTGTGGAHGYTF. DNA for the CDR3: TGTGCCAGCAGTGTAACCGGGACAGGGGGCGCCCATGGCTACACCTTC.

Written as DNA, the CDR3 is TGTGCCAGCAGTTCAGTAGCGGGGGGTCTCACAGATACGCAGTATTTT. Protein product: CASSSVAGGLTDTQYF. The chain links TRBV28 to TRBJ2-3, with 10 bases identical to TRBD2. Germline assignment: CDR1 MDHEN and CDR2 SYDVKM. The CDR3 totals 16 residues. Trimming at V came to 4 bases and at J to 2 bases, leaving 6 bases not matched to a gene.

This clone appeared a single time. This chain links TRBV2 with TRBJ1-4, with a possible D match to TRBD1 (5 bases). The V and J ends lost 7 bases and 4 bases respectively, with 13 bases between them. The CDR3 has 14 amino acids. CDR1 SNHLY and CDR2 FYNNEI come from the germline V gene. CDR3 in DNA: TGTGCCAGCATGGGACTGCCTGTTAATGAAAAACTGTTTTTT. Protein product: CASMGLPVNEKLFF. Full variable domain (missing parts from reference TRBV2 and TRBJ1-4): EPEVTQTPSHQVTQMGQEVILRCVPISNHLYFYWYRQILGQKVEFLVSFYNNEISEKSEIFDDQFSVERPDGSNFTLKIRSTKLEDSAMYFCASMGLPVNEKLFFGSGTQLSVL.

The J gene is TRBJ2-3, the V gene TRBV11-2, with D perhaps matching TRBD2 (6 bases). Trimming took 4 bases from V and 2 from J, leaving 7 bases between them. Germline V CDR1 and CDR2: SGHAT, FQNNGV. The CDR3 sequence is 13 residues long. The CDR3 loop reads CASSSDYTDTQYF. CDR3 bases: TGTGCCAGCAGCTCGGACTACACAGATACGCAGTATTTT. Drawing the rest from reference TRBV11-2 and TRBJ2-3, the complete variable domain is EAGVAQSPRYKIIEKRQSVAFWCNPISGHATLYWYQQILGQGPKLLIQFQNNGVVDDSQLPKDRFSAERLKGVDSTLKIQPAKLEDSAVYLCASSSDYTDTQYFGPGTRLTVL.